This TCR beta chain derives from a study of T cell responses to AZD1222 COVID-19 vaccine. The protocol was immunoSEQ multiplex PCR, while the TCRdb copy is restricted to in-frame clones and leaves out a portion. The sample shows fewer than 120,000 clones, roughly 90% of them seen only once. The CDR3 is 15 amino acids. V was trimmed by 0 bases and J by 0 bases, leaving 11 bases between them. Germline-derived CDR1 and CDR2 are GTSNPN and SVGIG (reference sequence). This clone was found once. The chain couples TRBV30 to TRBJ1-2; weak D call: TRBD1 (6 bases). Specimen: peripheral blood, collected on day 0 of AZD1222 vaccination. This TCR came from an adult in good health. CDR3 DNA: TGTGCCTGGAGTGTATTGGACAGAACTAACTATGGCTACACCTTC. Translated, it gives CAWSVLDRTNYGYTF.